A single sample gave rise to the 10 T cell receptor beta chains below, sequenced in a study of T cell responses to AZD1222 COVID-19 vaccine. Method: immunoSEQ multiplex PCR; TCRdb's copy keeps in-frame clones and lacks some. In the table there are 90,000 to 150,000 clones, about 91% of which are singletons. The sequencing used peripheral blood, collected on day 0 of AZD1222 vaccination. The origin of the receptors is an adult in good health.

This chain uses TRBV2 with TRBJ1-2, with 10 bases that match TRBD1. V gave up 4 bases and J gave up 4 bases; unmatched junction bases: 3. The CDR3 runs 14 residues. CDR1 and CDR2 (germline): SNHLY, FYNNEI. CDR3 residues: CASSGQGAGYGYTF. Here the CDR3 DNA reads TGTGCCAGCAGTGGACAGGGGGCGGGCTATGGCTACACCTTC.

V and J are TRBV4-3 and TRBJ2-2; D is tentatively TRBD1 or TRBD2 (6 bases each). Trimming removed 4 bases from V and 5 bases from J, with 20 bases in between. The CDR3 runs to 17 residues. The germline V gene encodes CDR1 LGHNA and CDR2 YSLEER. CDR3 nucleotides: TGCGCCAGCAGCCCCTCCCTCGGAGGGGGGCTGACCGGGGAGCTGTTTTTT. Its translation: CASSPSLGGGLTGELFF.

The V and J genes are TRBV7-9 and TRBJ2-7, with D tentatively TRBD1 or TRBD2 (6 bases each). Deletions cut 5 bases from V and 3 bases from J, with 8 bases between. The CDR3 length is 12 residues. Germline V gene lookup returns CDR1 SEHNR and CDR2 FQNEAQ (reference sequence). This chain's CDR3 is CASSGGGYEQYF. CDR3 sequence (DNA): TGTGCCAGCAGCGGAGGGGGCTACGAGCAGTACTTC.

J is TRBJ1-4 and V is TRBV9; 7 bases align to TRBD1. Germline V CDR1 and CDR2: SGDLS, YYNGEE. The CDR3 covers 15 residues. V was clipped by 0 bases and J by 8 bases; unmatched bases: 7. CDR3 loop: CASSVAGGGLEKLFF. CDR3 nucleotides: TGTGCCAGCAGCGTAGCAGGGGGAGGGCTGGAAAAACTGTTTTTT.

This rearrangement joins TRBV7-8 to TRBJ1-2, with D uncertain. CDR3 size: 13 residues. Trimming took off 3 bases at V and 4 bases at J, with 9 bases between the two ends. CDR1 SGHVS and CDR2 FQNEAQ come from the germline V gene. The CDR3 DNA follows: TGTGCCAGCAGCTTTTTACAGACCTATGGCTACACCTTC. Its protein is CASSFLQTYGYTF.

The V call is TRBV27, the J call TRBJ2-3; TRBD2 aligns across 7 bases. The germline gives CDR1 MNHEY, CDR2 SMNVEV (reference sequence). The length of the CDR3 is 15 residues. Unmatched junction bases numbered 16, after V lost 7 bases and J lost 9 bases. The CDR3 DNA is TGTGCCAGCAACTCCGGGACTACCTTTATCGACACGCAGTATTTT. As protein: CASNSGTTFIDTQYF.

This clone was detected once. This sequence joins TRBV2 and TRBJ1-5; D unresolved. There are 15 residues in the CDR3. Trimming removed 3 bases at V and 3 bases at J, with 12 bases between. Germline V gene data show CDR1 as SNHLY and CDR2 as FYNNEI. The CDR3 reads CASSETDFYNQPQHF. CDR3 in DNA: TGTGCCAGCAGTGAGACGGATTTCTACAATCAGCCCCAGCATTTT. Complete variable domain (other parts from reference TRBV2 and TRBJ1-5): EPEVTQTPSHQVTQMGQEVILRCVPISNHLYFYWYRQILGQKVEFLVSFYNNEISEKSEIFDDQFSVERPDGSNFTLKIRSTKLEDSAMYFCASSETDFYNQPQHFGDGTRLSIL.

The rearrangement joins TRBV9 to TRBJ1-3; 7 bases match TRBD1. The CDR3 has 15 amino acids. Looked up from germline, CDR1 is SGDLS and CDR2 is YYNGEE. J lost 4 bases, V lost 3 bases, and 7 bases had no gene match. CDR3 protein: CASSDDPDRGNTIYF. The CDR3 DNA reads TGTGCCAGCAGCGACGACCCGGACAGGGGAAACACCATATATTTT.

The chain joins TRBV18 to TRBJ1-4, with a weak D call TRBD1 (6 bases). This CDR3 comprises 15 residues. V was clipped by 5 bases and J by 0 bases, with 10 bases between them. Germline CDR1 and CDR2: KGHSH and LQKENI. The chain's CDR3 is CASSSSGATNEKLFF. The CDR3, as DNA: TGTGCCAGCTCATCATCAGGGGCAACTAATGAAAAACTGTTTTTT.

The chain uses TRBV2 and TRBJ2-4, with D perhaps TRBD2 (5 bases). This CDR3 contains 16 residues. The V end lost 4 bases, the J end lost 3 bases, and 16 bases lay between the germline ends. The germline V gene has CDR1 SNHLY and CDR2 FYNNEI. CDR3 sequence reads: CASSGGLAIDKNIQYF. The CDR3, as DNA: TGTGCCAGCAGTGGGGGTTTAGCGATAGACAAAAACATTCAGTACTTC.